This T cell receptor (beta chain) was observed in a study of Graves' ophthalmopathy and Graves' hyperthyroidism. Study conclusions and caveats: Most expanded thyroid clonotypes above 0.001 frequency also appeared in blood.

CDR1 is MGHRA and CDR2 is YSYEKL in the germline V gene. The CDR3 has 15 amino acids. Trimming removed 0 bases from V and 6 bases from J, with 11 bases in between. Amplifying from RNA transcripts, the study obtained TCR beta CDR3 regions. HTBI-primed RT-PCR formed the first round, and a multiplex PCR formed the second. In TCRdb, the multiplex PCR reads were re-called with MiXCR into one record per CDR3 protein. This sample carries about 480,000 distinct CDR3 sequences, around 15% of them seen once, and the ten largest clones take about a tenth. This clonotype was seen ten or more times. Its target is unknown.

The receptor comes from a woman aged 25 to 45 with Graves' ophthalmopathy. The chain recombines TRBV4-1 with TRBJ2-2; possible D gene TRBD1, 6 bases. The sample comprised blood. The CDR3 DNA reads as TGCGCCAGCAGCCAAGATCGGGCAGGGGCCGGGGAGCTGTTTTTT. It is translated as CASSQDRAGAGELFF.